Listed below are T cell receptor beta chains from one sample, sequenced in a study of blood T cells in healthy people across ages. MiXCR, run by TCRdb on the 5' RACE reads, gives a single entry per CDR3 protein. The repertoire holds 790,000 or so distinct CDR3 sequences, with roughly three fifths as singletons. Sequencing input: blood. The receptors originated from a man in his forties or fifties in good health. Each CDR3 is given with its conserved first and last residue. A D gene is named only where the DNA matches it firmly. A clone size is listed for some rows: how often the clone was seen (once, few, many), or a class if it is expanded.

d_call	clone_size	v_call	j_call	cdr3_nt	cdr3_aa
.	once	TRBV6-2/TRBV6-3	TRBJ1-1	TGTGCCAGCAGATTCCCGTGGGGAAACACTGAAGCTTTCTTT	CASRFPWGNTEAFF
TRBD2	.	TRBV10-3	TRBJ2-7	TGTGCCATCAGTGAGTCGCAGCGGGACTACGAGCAGTACTTC	CAISESQRDYEQYF
TRBD2	.	TRBV20-1	TRBJ2-5	TGCAGTGTTGAGTCTCCTAGCGGGATCCAAGAGACCCAGTACTTC	CSVESPSGIQETQYF
.	once	TRBV5-1	TRBJ1-1	TGCGCCAGCAGCGCTAGAGAAGGAGGGAACACTGAAGCTTTCTTT	CASSAREGGNTEAFF
.	.	TRBV20-1	TRBJ2-5	TGCAGTGCTAGATCGGCAGGCGGGGAGACCCAGTACTTC	CSARSAGGETQYF
.	.	TRBV10-3	TRBJ1-2	TGTGCCATCAGTGAGTCTTCTGGGAACTATGGCTACACCTTC	CAISESSGNYGYTF
.	.	TRBV6-2/TRBV6-3	TRBJ2-1	TGTGCCAGCAGTTACTTACTATTGGGGGAGTCTCCTGAGCAGTTCTTC	CASSYLLLGESPEQFF
TRBD2	few	TRBV6-5	TRBJ2-3	TGTGCCAGCAGTTACCTGGCTAGCGGGAACACAGATACGCAGTATTTT	CASSYLASGNTDTQYF
.	.	TRBV20-1	TRBJ2-2	TGCAGTGCTAGAGGGAGCGCCGGGGAGCTGTTTTTT	CSARGSAGELFF
TRBD2	.	TRBV27	TRBJ2-1	TGTGCCAGCAGTCCAGGACTAGCGGGGGTCCAAAGAGGCTCAAATGAGCAGTTCTTC	CASSPGLAGVQRGSNEQFF
.	.	TRBV14	TRBJ1-1	TGTGCCAGCAGCCAGTGGACAGCGAAACTAATGAACACTGAAGCTTTCTTT	CASSQWTAKLMNTEAFF
.	.	TRBV21-1	TRBJ1-2	TGTGCCAGCAGCTCTTACGAGACAGGTCCCTATGGCTACACCTTC	CASSSYETGPYGYTF
TRBD1	once	TRBV11-2	TRBJ2-7	TGTGCCAGCAGCTTAGATCTCCCGACAGGGTTCAACGAGCAGTACTTC	CASSLDLPTGFNEQYF
.	.	TRBV6-2/TRBV6-3	TRBJ2-3	TGTGCCAGCAGTTCTTCCAAGGATACGCAGTATTTT	CASSSSKDTQYF
.	.	TRBV7-3	TRBJ2-1	TGTGCCAGCAGCTTAACACCGGGGACCCTTGACAAGGAGCAGTTCTTC	CASSLTPGTLDKEQFF
TRBD1	.	TRBV27	TRBJ2-5	TGTGCCAGCAGTTTAAGTGACAGGGCGAGGAAGACCCAGTACTTC	CASSLSDRARKTQYF